These 6 T cell receptor beta chains share one sample of origin, sequenced in a study of control samples from healthy donors and cancer patients. Profiling relied on immunoSEQ multiplex PCR, and the TCRdb table lists in-frame clones only, not all of them. The sample includes approximately 170,000 clones, around 90% seen only once; the top ten take 0.68%. The sequencing sample was made of blood. The receptors originated from a woman in her twenties or thirties in good health.

The V call is TRBV5-1, the J call TRBJ2-1; TRBD2 matches at 8 bases. The CDR3 is 15 residues long. Unmatched junction bases numbered 0, after V lost 0 bases and J lost 1 base. Germline lookup yields CDR1 SGHRS and CDR2 YFSETQ. The CDR3 nucleotides are TGCGCCAGCAGCTTGGGCGGGAGGTCCTACAATGAGCAGTTCTTC. This codes for CASSLGGRSYNEQFF.

This chain connects TRBV5-5 to TRBJ1-5; D unresolved. CDR1 is SGHKS and CDR2 is YYEKEE in the germline V gene (reference sequence). V lost 2 bases to trimming and J lost 3 bases, with 12 bases between them. This CDR3 has 15 residues. The CDR3 DNA sequence: TGTGCCAGCAGCTTCGGCCGGGGAGACAATCAGCCCCAGCATTTT. Encoded protein: CASSFGRGDNQPQHF.

The rearrangement uses TRBV29-1 and TRBJ1-4, with D unclear. V was trimmed by 7 bases and J by 0 bases, leaving 15 bases between them. The CDR3 covers 15 residues. Germline CDR1 reads SQVTM; CDR2 reads ANQGSEA. CDR3 nucleotides: TGCAGCGCCATAAGGTACGGTGCAACTAATGAAAAACTGTTTTTT. It specifies CSAIRYGATNEKLFF.

CDR3 DNA: TGTGCCAGCAGTCCACAACTAGCGGGAGTCTACGAGCAGTACTTC. It encodes CASSPQLAGVYEQYF. This chain links TRBV27 with TRBJ2-7; 11 bases match TRBD2. The CDR3 contains 15 residues. CDR1 is MNHEY and CDR2 is SMNVEV in the germline V gene (reference sequence). Germline trimming cut 5 bases from V and 3 bases from J; bases unmatched to any gene: 6.

This clone was counted a few times. The chain uses TRBV7-2 and TRBJ1-1; 8 nucleotides align to TRBD1. V lost 3 bases and J lost 4; bases outside the gene matches: 7. This CDR3 comprises 15 residues. CDR1 is SGHTA, CDR2 FQGNSA, per germline. The CDR3 protein is CASSFTGTGSTEAFF. CDR3 in DNA: TGTGCCAGCAGCTTCACCGGGACAGGATCCACTGAAGCTTTCTTT. The variable domain in full, with the rest retrieved from reference TRBV7-2 and TRBJ1-1, is GAGVSQSPSNKVTEKGKDVELRCDPISGHTALYWYRQSLGQGLEFLIYFQGNSAPDKSGLPSDRFSAERTGGSVSTLTIQRTQQEDSAVYLCASSFTGTGSTEAFFGQGTRLTVV.

V gene TRBV7-2 combines with J gene TRBJ2-7; the match to TRBD1 covers 7 bases. V lost 1 base and J lost 6; bases outside the gene matches: 6. CDR3 length equals 14 residues. Germline V gene data show CDR1 as SGHTA and CDR2 as FQGNSA. The CDR3 loop is CASSLDRGWVEQYF. CDR3 coding DNA: TGTGCCAGCAGCTTAGACAGGGGTTGGGTCGAGCAGTACTTC.